The 5 T cell receptor beta chains reported below all come from one sample, sequenced in a study of CD8+CD57+ T cells in acquired aplastic anemia (dated by TCRdb to 2016 to 2019). The listed sequencing device is Illumina HiSeq 2000. Genomic DNA served as template for TCR beta VDJ combination and CDR3 sequence profiling. TCRdb reprocessed the public reads (quality trimming at Q25 with fastp, clone calling with MiXCR) and kept in-frame beta chains. Rows merge per CDR3 protein into single entries with the most common DNA and genes. The sample records some 150,000 distinct CDR3 sequences, about 40% of which are singletons. The ten most abundant clones make up almost 8.5% of the sample. Sequenced input: sorted CD4+, CD8+, or CD8+CD57+ T cells (not recorded which) from PBMCs. Receptor source: a human donor in good health, serving as a control.

The table lists this clonotype with many counts. The V call is TRBV15, the J call TRBJ2-5; possibly TRBD1 or TRBD2 for D (5 bases each). Trimming pared 5 bases from V and 1 base from J, leaving 14 bases between. This CDR3 has 15 amino acids. From germline, CDR1 is LNHNV and CDR2 YYDKDF (reference sequence). The CDR3 DNA sequence: TGTGCCACCAGCGTACTTGGGACGGTCCAAGAGACCCAGTACTTC. The encoded protein is CATSVLGTVQETQYF. The full variable domain, completed using reference TRBV15 and TRBJ2-5, is DAMVIQNPRYQVTQFGKPVTLSCSQTLNHNVMYWYQQKSSQAPKLLFHYYDKDFNNEADTPDNFQSRRPNTSFCFLDIRSPGLGDTAMYLCATSVLGTVQETQYFGPGTRLLVL.

The CDR3 is CATRTSGAYNEQFF. CDR3 sequence (DNA): TGTGCCACCCGGACTAGCGGGGCCTACAATGAGCAGTTCTTC. This sequence joins TRBV19 and TRBJ2-1; 12 bases match TRBD2. The V and J ends lost 10 bases and 2 bases, in that order; junction bases with no gene match: 3. From germline, CDR1 is LNHDA and CDR2 SQIVND (reference sequence). CDR3 length: 14 residues.

CDR3 protein: CASSLLGTGGYEQYF. The CDR3 coding sequence is TGTGCCAGCAGCTTACTCGGGACAGGGGGCTACGAGCAGTACTTC. The rearrangement joins TRBV7-4 to TRBJ2-7; 11 bases line up with TRBD1. The CDR3 is 15 residues long. Trimming removed 2 bases from V and 3 bases from J; junction bases left unmatched: 3. From germline, CDR1 is SGHVT and CDR2 SQSDAQ.

This clonotype was detected once. The gene calls are TRBV11-2 and TRBJ1-6, with 7 bases lining up with TRBD1. Germline assignment: CDR1 SGHAT and CDR2 FQNNGV. The CDR3 extends over 15 amino acids. V shed 3 bases and J 10 bases; nucleotides not matched to a gene: 9. CDR3 region: CASSFPGTVYSPLHF. The CDR3 nucleotides are TGTGCCAGCAGCTTCCCCGGGACAGTATACTCACCCCTCCACTTT.

This clonotype was seen at least ten times. The chain has TRBV5-4 and TRBJ1-1; no clear D. Germline CDR1 is SGHNT and CDR2 is YYREEE (reference sequence). CDR3 length: 13 amino acids. The V end lost 4 bases, the J end lost 1 base, and 8 bases lay between the germline ends. CDR3 residues: CASSALANTEAFF. The DNA of the CDR3 is TGTGCCAGCAGCGCGCTGGCGAACACTGAAGCTTTCTTT.